The present T cell receptor beta chain was sequenced within a study of T cells in pancreatic ductal adenocarcinoma. General study points: Unique clonotypes were about 8-fold more numerous in blood than in tumor. Mean clonality was approximately 0.11 in tumors and roughly 0.068 in blood, not significantly different.

CDR3 length: 16 amino acids. V dropped 0 bases and J dropped 0 bases, with 9 bases sitting between them. Germline V gene data show CDR1 as GTSNPN and CDR2 as SVGIG (reference sequence). The method was immunoSEQ multiplex PCR; TCRdb's version includes in-frame clones alone and lacks a portion of them. There are some 20,000 clones in the sample; roughly 90% occur only once, and about 0.94% lies in the top ten. No neoadjuvant therapy was given to the selected pancreatic ductal adenocarcinoma patients before their surgery. This clone has a single count. No antigen is known for it. This sequence joins TRBV30 and TRBJ1-6; D remains ambiguous. Sample: PBMCs. The sequence was obtained from a human donor with pancreatic ductal adenocarcinoma. The CDR3 loop is CAWSVGGSSYNSPLHF. In DNA form, the CDR3 reads TGTGCCTGGAGTGTAGGAGGCAGCTCCTATAATTCACCCCTCCACTTT.